Listed below are T cell receptor beta chains from one sample, sequenced in a study of T cells after yellow fever vaccination. TCRdb analysed the 5' RACE reads with MiXCR anew, one entry per CDR3 protein. The sample includes 450,000 to 600,000 distinct CDR3 sequences, about a sixth of them seen just once. The sample was PBMCs, taken 4 to 5 days after the first yellow fever vaccination. These TCRs come from a man in his late teens or twenties who received the YFV17D yellow fever vaccine. The CDR3 runs from the conserved cysteine through the conserved F or W. Fields, in order: D gene, V gene, clone size, J gene, CDR3 protein, CDR3 DNA. D genes are given only for firm matches. Size values are once, few and many counts, or a class for expanded clones, and some rows have none.

D: TRBD1; V: TRBV20-1; size: few; J: TRBJ2-5; CDR3: CSAAGQGALETQYF; DNA: TGCAGTGCTGCGGGACAGGGGGCGTTGGAGACCCAGTACTTC
D: .; V: TRBV12-3/TRBV12-4; size: .; J: TRBJ2-1; CDR3: CASSFFPGNEQFF; DNA: TGTGCCAGCAGTTTCTTCCCGGGCAATGAGCAGTTCTTC
D: TRBD1; V: TRBV30; size: .; J: TRBJ1-1; CDR3: CAWGDSDTEAFF; DNA: TGTGCCTGGGGGGACAGCGACACTGAAGCTTTCTTT
D: TRBD1; V: TRBV20-1; size: .; J: TRBJ1-1; CDR3: CSAGRTGGTYTEAFF; DNA: TGCAGTGCTGGGCGGACAGGGGGCACCTACACTGAAGCTTTCTTT
D: .; V: TRBV7-9; size: few; J: TRBJ2-2; CDR3: CASSDKDRPNTGELFF; DNA: TGTGCCAGCAGCGATAAGGACAGACCGAACACCGGGGAGCTGTTTTTT
D: .; V: TRBV7-9; size: many; J: TRBJ1-2; CDR3: CASSPAGNYGYTF; DNA: TGTGCCAGCAGCCCTGCGGGCAACTATGGCTACACCTTC
D: TRBD1; V: TRBV5-1; size: few; J: TRBJ2-7; CDR3: CASSPQGAVGEQYF; DNA: TGCGCCAGCAGCCCTCAGGGGGCGGTCGGCGAGCAGTACTTC
D: TRBD1; V: TRBV4-1; size: .; J: TRBJ2-1; CDR3: CASSQGGTGMYNEQFF; DNA: TGCGCCAGCAGTCAAGGGGGGACAGGGATGTACAATGAGCAGTTCTTC
D: .; V: TRBV6-1; size: .; J: TRBJ2-7; CDR3: CASRKDSRYEQYF; DNA: TGTGCCAGCAGAAAGGACAGTCGCTACGAGCAGTACTTC
D: .; V: TRBV7-2; size: .; J: TRBJ1-1; CDR3: CASRQGREAFF; DNA: TGTGCCAGCAGACAGGGCCGTGAAGCTTTCTTT
D: TRBD2; V: TRBV20-1; size: .; J: TRBJ2-3; CDR3: CSASQRGGVTDTQYF; DNA: TGCAGTGCTAGTCAGCGGGGGGGAGTCACAGATACGCAGTATTTT